The 6 T cell receptor beta chains reported below all come from one sample, sequenced in a study of cytomegalovirus exposure and HLA in healthy donors (dated by TCRdb to the late 2010s). Libraries were constructed by the immunoSEQ multiplex PCR assay. For the multiplex PCR, a mixture combining 60 forward primers for TCR Vbeta segments and 13 reverse primers for TCR Jbeta segments was used. TCRdb carries this immuneACCESS record with in-frame sequences only. Its versions omit some clonotypes, under half of them owing to an unresolved V gene in the studies checked, with the rest unexplained. The table kept for this sample lists more than 100,000 clones. The ten largest clones capture about 3.2% of the sample. Sequenced sample: PBMCs. These receptors came from a middle-aged man in good health and CMV-seronegative.

Concerning this clone: A junction boundary mismatches the germline segment, possibly from a read error. The V gene is TRBV6-1, the J gene TRBJ1-6; D call uncertain. The CDR3 covers 16 residues. Looked up from germline, CDR1 is MNHNS and CDR2 is SASEGT. CDR3 in DNA: TGTGCCAACAGTGACAATAATCTACTCGGGGATTCACCCCTCCACTTT. This encodes CANSDNNLLGDSPLHF.

The gene calls are TRBV6-6 and TRBJ2-2, with no clear D. Germline CDR1 reads MNHNY; CDR2 reads SVGAGI (reference sequence). This CDR3 region has 15 residues. V gave up 1 base and J gave up 0 bases, with 6 bases separating them. CDR3 protein: CASSYWQANTGELFF. In DNA form, the CDR3 reads TGTGCCAGCAGTTACTGGCAGGCGAACACCGGGGAGCTGTTTTTT.

V usage is TRBV19 and J usage is TRBJ1-1, with 7 bases lining up with TRBD1. Trimming took 6 bases from V and 4 from J; bases not matched to a gene: 17. Germline V gene data show CDR1 as LNHDA and CDR2 as SQIVND (reference sequence). The CDR3 consists of 17 residues. The CDR3 region has the DNA TGTGCCAGTAGAATACACATCCTGACAGGGAAGGGCACTGAAGCTTTCTTT. It specifies CASRIHILTGKGTEAFF.

The gene calls are TRBV7-9 and TRBJ2-1, with TRBD2 matching 7 bases. The germline gives CDR1 SEHNR, CDR2 FQNEAQ (reference sequence). CDR3 length equals 16 residues. V lost 4 bases, J lost 4 bases, and 10 bases stayed unmatched. The CDR3 DNA sequence: TGTGCCAGCAGCTGGACCCCGGGACTACGATACAATGAGCAGTTCTTC. It encodes CASSWTPGLRYNEQFF.

V and J are TRBV7-6 and TRBJ2-7; 7 nucleotides match TRBD2. This CDR3 contains 15 residues. CDR1 and CDR2 from the germline V gene are SGHVS and FNYEAQ. With V trimmed by 5 bases and J by 0 bases, 7 bases remained unmatched. CDR3 DNA sequence: TGTGCCAGCAGCCCCCAGGCGGGAGACTCCTACGAGCAGTACTTC. This translates into CASSPQAGDSYEQYF.

The chain joins TRBV7-2 to TRBJ2-7; D is possibly TRBD2 (7 bases). This CDR3 comprises 15 residues. V shed 10 bases and J shed 0 bases, with 19 bases lying between them. Germline loops: CDR1 SGHTA, CDR2 FQGNSA. CDR3: CATDRGAGHSYEQYF. Written as DNA, the CDR3 is TGTGCCACGGACCGGGGGGCAGGGCACTCCTACGAGCAGTACTTC.